The 30 T cell receptor beta chains below all came from one sample that was sequenced in a study of OX40 agonist ivuxolimab in advanced cancers. Libraries were prepared by immunoSEQ multiplex PCR; TCRdb keeps only in-frame clonotypes and omits some of them. The repertoire holds about 55,000 clones, with under 85% as singletons. The specimen comprised CD4+ or CD8+ T cells sorted from blood, sampled in a trial of the OX40 agonist ivuxolimab. The receptors were sampled from an adult with an advanced solid tumor such as melanoma, head and neck, liver or kidney cancer.

This chain joins TRBV7-2 and TRBJ1-3; no clear D gene. The CDR3 has 14 amino acids. Looked up from germline, CDR1 is SGHTA and CDR2 is FQGNSA. Trimming shortened V by 2 bases and J by 1 base, and 6 bases separated the two germline ends. For the CDR3, the DNA is TGTGCCAGCAGCTTATTTGTGTCTGGAAACACCATATATTTT. It is translated as CASSLFVSGNTIYF.

The rearrangement joins TRBV9 to TRBJ2-5; TRBD2 matches at 7 bases. Germline loops: CDR1 SGDLS, CDR2 YYNGEE. V was pared by 0 bases and J by 1 base, with 3 bases of the junction left unmatched. This CDR3 contains 15 residues. Here the CDR3 DNA reads TGTGCCAGCAGCGTAGCTCCTAGCGGCCAAGAGACCCAGTACTTC. The encoded protein is CASSVAPSGQETQYF.

V and J are TRBV4-3 and TRBJ2-5, with TRBD2 matching over 14 bases. CDR3 length: 17 amino acids. Looked up from germline, CDR1 is LGHNA and CDR2 is YSLEER. Trimming removed 0 bases from V and 5 bases from J; junction bases left unmatched: 5. The CDR3 bases are TGCGCCAGCAGCCAAGATCGGGGACTAGCGGGGGTGGAGACCCAGTACTTC. This codes for CASSQDRGLAGVETQYF.

The chain combines TRBV7-2 with TRBJ2-7, with 8 bases identical to TRBD1. V was clipped by 6 bases and J by 0 bases; unmatched bases: 13. Germline CDR1 and CDR2: SGHTA and FQGNSA. The CDR3 loop spans 17 amino acids. CDR3 nucleotide sequence: TGTGCCAGCAGAGGGACAGGCAAGCAATCCTACTCCTACGAGCAGTACTTC. It translates to CASRGTGKQSYSYEQYF.

This sequence joins TRBV27 and TRBJ2-2, with a possible D match to TRBD1 (6 bases). Germline V gives CDR1 MNHEY, CDR2 SMNVEV (reference sequence). Trimming removed 0 bases at V and 6 bases at J, with 8 bases between. CDR3 size: 14 residues. CDR3 coding DNA: TGTGCCAGCAGTTTATCGAACAGGGCCGGGGAGCTGTTTTTT. Its protein is CASSLSNRAGELFF.

V usage is TRBV6-6 and J usage is TRBJ1-2, with D possibly matching TRBD1 (6 bases). The V and J ends lost 5 bases and 10 bases respectively, with 17 bases between them. Per germline, CDR1 MNHNY and CDR2 SVGAGI (reference sequence). The CDR3 has 13 residues. The DNA of the CDR3 is TGTGCCAGCAGTCGCCTCGGACAGAAATCCTACACCTTC. Translating it yields CASSRLGQKSYTF.

This clone was recorded a few times. Other DNA sequences in this sample translate to the same CDR3. The J gene is TRBJ1-1, the V gene TRBV6-5; D call uncertain. The CDR3 length is 13 residues. V was pared by 0 bases and J by 0 bases, with 2 bases between. CDR1 and CDR2 (germline): MNHEY, SVGAGI. This CDR3 reads CASSYSVNTEAFF. CDR3 nucleotides: TGTGCCAGCAGTTACTCCGTGAACACTGAAGCTTTCTTT.

This rearrangement joins TRBV18 to TRBJ2-7, with 9 nucleotides matching TRBD1. Germline CDR1 is KGHSH and CDR2 is LQKENI. V was pared by 4 bases and J by 5 bases, with 3 bases of the junction left unmatched. The CDR3 extends over 13 amino acids. In DNA, the CDR3 is TGTGCCAGCTCACTCCGGGACAGGGACGAGCAGTACTTC. It is translated as CASSLRDRDEQYF. Full variable domain (outside the CDR3, taken from reference TRBV18 and TRBJ2-7): NAGVMQNPRHLVRRRGQEARLRCSPMKGHSHVYWYRQLPEEGLKFMVYLQKENIIDESGMPKERFSAEFPKEGPSILRIQQVVRGDSAAYFCASSLRDRDEQYFGPGTRLTVT.

The chain carries TRBV28 and TRBJ2-7; 8 bases are a match to TRBD2. J gave up 5 bases and V 6 bases, and 15 bases lay outside the gene matches. Germline V CDR1 and CDR2: MDHEN, SYDVKM. The CDR3 spans 16 residues. CDR3 DNA: TGTGCCAGCAGCCCCACCGGGACTAGTAGTGCGGACGAGCAGTACTTC. Its translation is CASSPTGTSSADEQYF. The full variable domain, its missing parts supplied by reference TRBV28 and TRBJ2-7, is DVKVTQSSRYLVKRTGEKVFLECVQDMDHENMFWYRQDPGLGLRLIYFSYDVKMKEKGDIPEGYSVSREKKERFSLILESASTNQTSMYLCASSPTGTSSADEQYFGPGTRLTVT.

This chain joins TRBV7-2 and TRBJ1-5; D remains ambiguous. Looked up from germline, CDR1 is SGHTA and CDR2 is FQGNSA. V was clipped by 5 bases and J by 3 bases, with 5 bases between them. The CDR3 has 12 residues. CDR3 sequence (DNA): TGTGCCAGCAGCGGCAACAATCAGCCCCAGCATTTT. Amino acids: CASSGNNQPQHF.

This clone has only one observation. This chain connects TRBV5-4 to TRBJ2-5; 9 bases align to TRBD2. CDR3 length equals 15 residues. Germline CDR1 reads SGHNT; CDR2 reads YYREEE (reference sequence). V was clipped by 4 bases and J by 3 bases; unmatched bases: 7. The CDR3 spells CASSTLGTSKETQYF. CDR3 DNA sequence: TGTGCCAGCAGCACCCTCGGGACTAGCAAAGAGACCCAGTACTTC.

This clone was recorded once. The CDR3 DNA is TGTGCCAGCAGCCCCCGGGGGGGGGACACCGGGGAGCTGTTTTTT. Translating gives CASSPRGGDTGELFF. The chain joins TRBV7-9 to TRBJ2-2, with 8 bases that match TRBD2. After removal of 5 bases from V and 3 bases from J, the junction contained 5 bases not matched to a gene. Germline CDR1 reads SEHNR; CDR2 reads FQNEAQ (reference sequence). The CDR3 consists of 15 residues.

This chain connects TRBV11-2 to TRBJ2-1; no reliable D call. Trimming removed 1 base from V and 3 bases from J, with 10 bases in between. The CDR3 extends over 15 amino acids. The germline gives CDR1 SGHAT, CDR2 FQNNGV. Written as DNA, the CDR3 is TGTGCCAGCAGCTTAGGTATGGACGGCTACAATGAGCAGTTCTTC. Translated, it gives CASSLGMDGYNEQFF.

The chain has TRBV21-1 and TRBJ1-2; the table calls TRBD1, which could not be checked here. TRBV21-1 represents a pseudogene. The length of the CDR3 is 15 residues. The CDR3 DNA sequence: TGTGCCAGCAGCAAAGCGCGTGAGGGGGACTATGGCTACACCTTC. Its translation: CASSKAREGDYGYTF.

This clone was seen a single time. The V call is TRBV7-2, the J call TRBJ2-2; 11 bases agree with TRBD1. Germline V gene sequence: CDR1 SGHTA, CDR2 FQGNSA. CDR3 length: 16 amino acids. Trimming took 2 bases from V and 6 from J; bases not matched to a gene: 5. This CDR3 is CASSLWTGGAAGELFF. The CDR3 DNA reads TGTGCCAGCAGCTTATGGACAGGGGGCGCGGCCGGGGAGCTGTTTTTT.

The chain combines TRBV29-1 with TRBJ2-4; D remains ambiguous. Germline V gene lookup returns CDR1 SQVTM and CDR2 ANQGSEA. The CDR3 contains 13 residues. The V gene lost 1 base and the J gene lost 7 bases, with 11 bases spanning the gap. The CDR3 coding sequence is TGCAGCGTTGAAGGTTTCATGGGGAACATTCAGTACTTC. Translation gives CSVEGFMGNIQYF. The entire variable domain, with the rest obtained from reference TRBV29-1 and TRBJ2-4, is as follows: SAVISQKPSRDICQRGTSLTIQCQVDSQVTMMFWYRQQPGQSLTLIATANQGSEATYESGFVIDKFPISRPNLTFSTLTVSNMSPEDSSIYLCSVEGFMGNIQYFGAGTRLSVL.

V gene TRBV9 combines with J gene TRBJ2-3; no firm D call. V was trimmed by 3 bases and J by 2 bases, leaving 16 bases between them. Germline values: CDR1 SGDLS, CDR2 YYNGEE. The CDR3 loop spans 16 amino acids. Here the CDR3 reads CASSGLVGSYTDTQYF. The CDR3 DNA sequence: TGTGCCAGCAGCGGCTTAGTAGGCTCATACACAGATACGCAGTATTTT.

This rearrangement joins TRBV2 to TRBJ1-2; D perhaps matches TRBD1 (6 bases). CDR3 length: 12 residues. The germline V and J ends were trimmed by 8 bases and 2 bases, with 9 bases remaining between them. The germline CDR1 and CDR2 sequences are SNHLY and FYNNEI. The chain's CDR3 is CASGGANYGYTF. DNA of the CDR3: TGTGCCAGCGGGGGGGCCAACTATGGCTACACCTTC.

Remarks on this clone: At one of its ends the junction is not consistent with the germline gene, which may arise from a read error. This same CDR3 is encoded by further DNA sequences in the sample. The CDR3, as DNA: TGTGCCAGCTCACCTATTACGGGGCGAGAGACCCAATACTTC. It yields the protein CASSPITGRETQYF. The V and J genes are TRBV18 and TRBJ2-5; perhaps D is TRBD1 or TRBD2 (5 bases each). Germline-derived CDR1 and CDR2 are KGHSH and LQKENI. The CDR3 is made up of 14 amino acids.

This chain uses TRBV11-2 with TRBJ1-1; no clear D gene. The CDR3 has 16 residues. CDR1 is SGHAT and CDR2 is FQNNGV in the germline V gene. Trimming removed 5 bases from V and 6 bases from J, with 22 bases in between. CDR3 DNA: TGTGCCAGCAGCCCCTACAGTGCCCCTCCAGTATCTGAAGCTTTCTTT. This translates into CASSPYSAPPVSEAFF. The full variable domain, with the rest looked up from reference TRBV11-2 and TRBJ1-1, is EAGVAQSPRYKIIEKRQSVAFWCNPISGHATLYWYQQILGQGPKLLIQFQNNGVVDDSQLPKDRFSAERLKGVDSTLKIQPAKLEDSAVYLCASSPYSAPPVSEAFFGQGTRLTVV.

V and J are TRBV19 and TRBJ1-1, with TRBD1 matching 7 bases. CDR1 is LNHDA, CDR2 SQIVND, per germline (reference sequence). Trimming removed 4 bases from V and 5 bases from J; junction bases left unmatched: 13. There are 16 residues in the CDR3. The DNA for the CDR3 is TGTGCCAGTAGTAAGAGAGGGGGCGCGAGTAGAACTGAAGCTTTCTTT. Amino acids: CASSKRGGASRTEAFF.

This clone was found a few times. This chain links TRBV19 with TRBJ1-2; D uncertain. Germline CDR1 is LNHDA and CDR2 is SQIVND (reference sequence). The CDR3 is 13 residues long. The ends were cut back, 7 bases at V and 3 bases at J, with 12 bases in the middle. CDR3 amino acids: CASTVAADYGYTF. CDR3 nucleotides: TGTGCCAGTACAGTAGCGGCAGACTATGGCTACACCTTC.

The V call is TRBV5-1, the J call TRBJ1-2, with 7 bases that match TRBD1. CDR1 and CDR2 from the germline V gene are SGHRS and YFSETQ. The CDR3 is made up of 13 amino acids. V shed 3 bases, J shed 3 bases, and the junction held 2 bases outside the gene matches. The CDR3 sequence: CASSSGQDYGYTF. The CDR3 DNA reads as TGCGCCAGCAGCTCAGGACAGGACTATGGCTACACCTTC.

V and J are TRBV30 and TRBJ1-3; D not resolved. With 1 base removed from V and 0 bases from J, the gap between germline ends came to 4 bases. The germline V gene has CDR1 GTSNPN and CDR2 SVGIG (reference sequence). This CDR3 region has 13 residues. Here the CDR3 DNA reads TGTGCCTGGAGTGAATACTCTGGAAACACCATATATTTT. The encoded protein is CAWSEYSGNTIYF. The variable domain in full, with the rest retrieved from reference TRBV30 and TRBJ1-3, is SQTIHQWPATLVQPVGSPLSLECTVEGTSNPNLYWYRQAAGRGLQLLFYSVGIGQISSEVPQNLSASRPQDRQFILSSKKLLLSDSGFYLCAWSEYSGNTIYFGEGSWLTVV.

The V call is TRBV5-1, the J call TRBJ1-1; the match to TRBD1 covers 8 bases. CDR1 is SGHRS, CDR2 YFSETQ, per germline. Trimming at V came to 4 bases and at J to 4 bases, leaving 9 bases not matched to a gene. This CDR3 has 15 residues. CDR3 bases: TGCGCCAGCAGCCCGGGGTACAGGGGGGCCACTGAAGCTTTCTTT. It yields the protein CASSPGYRGATEAFF.

Here the CDR3 DNA reads TGTGCCAGCAGTGACAGGGGGTTAGCGGGAGCGACAGATACGCAGTATTTT. Amino acid sequence: CASSDRGLAGATDTQYF. The J gene is TRBJ2-3, the V gene TRBV6-1; 9 nucleotides agree with TRBD2. The CDR3 contains 17 residues. Germline V gene data show CDR1 as MNHNS and CDR2 as SASEGT. V was pared by 3 bases and J by 3 bases, with 10 bases of the junction left unmatched.

This clone was seen once. The V and J genes are TRBV28 and TRBJ2-7; 16 nucleotides agree with TRBD2. V gave up 5 bases and J gave up 4 bases; unmatched junction bases: 5. The CDR3 has 16 residues. CDR1 is MDHEN, CDR2 SYDVKM, per germline. In DNA form, the CDR3 reads TGTGCCAGCAGTCAGGGACTAGCGGGAGGGGTTTACGAGCAGTACTTC. Translation: CASSQGLAGGVYEQYF.

The genes are TRBV5-4 and TRBJ2-1; no definite D call. CDR1 is SGHNT, CDR2 YYREEE, per germline (reference sequence). V was clipped by 4 bases and J by 1 base, with 15 bases between them. The CDR3 spans 16 residues. The DNA of the CDR3 is TGTGCCAGCAGCAGAGAGTTGGCGGTATCCTACAATGAGCAGTTCTTC. Translated, it gives CASSRELAVSYNEQFF. The full variable domain, with the rest looked up from reference TRBV5-4 and TRBJ2-1, is ETGVTQSPTHLIKTRGQQVTLRCSSQSGHNTVSWYQQALGQGPQFIFQYYREEENGRGNFPPRFSGLQFPNYSSELNVNALELDDSALYLCASSRELAVSYNEQFFGPGTRLTVL.

About this clone: In the same sample, other DNA sequences code for this CDR3. The V and J genes are TRBV5-1 and TRBJ2-1; no reliable D call. Trimming left V 0 bases short and J 0 bases short, with 10 bases between. The CDR3 contains 16 residues. Germline assignment: CDR1 SGHRS and CDR2 YFSETQ. The CDR3 sequence: CASSLDSLSSYNEQFF. Written as DNA, the CDR3 is TGCGCCAGCAGCTTGGACAGCCTTAGCTCCTACAATGAGCAGTTCTTC.

The CDR3 region is CASTERTVTGNTIYF. CDR3 nucleotides: TGTGCCAGTACCGAGCGGACAGTAACTGGAAACACCATATATTTT. The V call is TRBV19, the J call TRBJ1-3, with D maybe TRBD1 (6 bases). The CDR3 contains 15 residues. V was shortened by 7 bases and J by 2 bases, with 15 bases between the two germline ends. The germline CDR1 and CDR2 sequences are LNHDA and SQIVND (reference sequence).